This note documents a single TCR beta chain sequence. The CDR3 totals 15 residues. The germline V and J ends were trimmed by 6 bases and 5 bases, with 19 bases remaining between them. In germline, CDR1 is SGHDN, CDR2 FVKESK. This record comes from a study of CD8+ T cells in alopecia areata. The authors extracted RNA and reverse transcribed it into cDNA as the sequencing template. TCRdb keeps only in-frame clones here, not all; method: immunoSEQ multiplex PCR. This table holds around 120,000 clones, more than 30% found once. PBMCs, the starting material, were the source of sorted CD4+ and CD8+ T cells. The chain combines TRBV14 with TRBJ2-5; tentative D call: TRBD1 (6 bases). This receptor was taken from a human donor with alopecia areata. The sequenced material came from CD4+ T cells sorted from blood. This chain's CDR3 is CASSPITGSMETQYF. DNA for the CDR3: TGTGCCAGCAGTCCAATCACAGGGTCGATGGAGACCCAGTACTTC.